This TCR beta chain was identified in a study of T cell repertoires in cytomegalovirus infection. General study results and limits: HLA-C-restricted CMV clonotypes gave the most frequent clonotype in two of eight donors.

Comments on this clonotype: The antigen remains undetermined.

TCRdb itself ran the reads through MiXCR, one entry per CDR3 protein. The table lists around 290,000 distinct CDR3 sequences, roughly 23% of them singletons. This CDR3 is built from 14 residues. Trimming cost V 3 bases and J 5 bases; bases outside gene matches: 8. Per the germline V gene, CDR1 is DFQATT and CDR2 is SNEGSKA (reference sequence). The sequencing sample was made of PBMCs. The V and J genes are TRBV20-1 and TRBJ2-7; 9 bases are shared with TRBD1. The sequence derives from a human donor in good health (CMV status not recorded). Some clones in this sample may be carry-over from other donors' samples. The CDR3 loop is CSASPGTGRHEQYF. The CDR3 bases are TGCAGTGCTAGCCCCGGGACAGGGAGACACGAGCAGTACTTC.